Included here is one T cell receptor beta chain sequence, with context. What it binds is not known. This specimen comes from a study of T cell responses to AZD1222 COVID-19 vaccine. Study-wide findings and caveats: Baseline seropositives among AZD1222 recipients totaled only 5 to 7.

With 0 bases removed from V and 0 bases from J, the gap between germline ends came to 11 bases. The CDR3 is 16 amino acids. In germline, CDR1 is MNHEY, CDR2 SVGAGI. The protocol was immunoSEQ multiplex PCR, while the TCRdb copy is restricted to in-frame clones and leaves out a portion. The sample contains 150,000 to 180,000 clones, about 85% of which appear only once. Here the sequenced sample was peripheral blood, taken on day 0 of AZD1222 vaccination. The clonotype comes from an adult in good health. The chain links TRBV6-5 to TRBJ1-1, with D maybe TRBD1 (5 bases). CDR3 nucleotide sequence: TGTGCCAGCAGTTACTCTTGGACATTTATGAACACTGAAGCTTTCTTT. Residues: CASSYSWTFMNTEAFF.